The entry that follows covers one TCR beta chain sequence. The clone's antigen remains unknown. It has no much larger one-base neighbor in the sample; base qualities were not kept. The V and J ends are trimmed by 5 bases and 6 bases, leaving 8 bases between them. Via the germline V gene (reference sequence), CDR1 is SEHNR and CDR2 FQNEAQ. The CDR3 contains 12 residues, cysteine and phenylalanine counted. Only the CDR3 DNA stays, 36 bases, in frame from base 1. This entry is derived from a study of cytomegalovirus exposure and HLA in healthy donors listed by TCRdb under 2017. Regarding the complete study: An earlier analysis of 587 of the donors reported around 280 Gb of sequence data and 117 million unique TCR beta sequences obtained from roughly 180 million T cells. A handful of DR-DQ haplotypes were handled as single units for association and clustering because linkage in the cohort was strong. In a later analysis, previously published TCR beta repertoires from hundreds of donors were re-analyzed and high-resolution HLA genotyping was added so that TCR occurrence patterns could be studied. Roughly 300 gigabases of sequencing data and approximately 80 million unique TCR sequences were included in an early release covering around 600 HLA-typed donors. Among 300 to 500 genotyped donors of the cohort, an average of about 240,000 unique TCR beta nucleotide sequences was sequenced per donor, of which roughly 18% were non-productive. A later genetic analysis used genome-wide SNP genotypes for 398 of the 666 donors, treating that subset as a discovery cohort. The study was designed to test whether signatures of past pathogen exposure could be identified by cataloging public T cell receptors. In addition to the first cohort of 666 subjects, a separate validation cohort of 130 or so different subjects was used. All discovery cohort repertoires had been generated on a single sequencing platform. The number of donors typed differed by locus, with 629-630 for A, B, C, DRB1 and DQB1, around 520 for DQA1, under 610 for DPA1, and some 440 for DPB1. Donor age, sex, ethnicity and CMV serostatus were compiled alongside the repertoire data. An earlier analysis of several hundred of the donors applied high-throughput TCR beta sequencing to assess whether each TCR beta V gene segment acted as functional or pseudogenic. The study profiled the T cell repertoires of hundreds of subjects by immunosequencing and related them to cytomegalovirus serostatus. To predict cytomegalovirus infection status, the study combined high-throughput TCR immunosequencing, statistical association of individual TCRs with disease status, and machine learning. HLA typing included class I and class II loci at four-digit resolution. Rather than drawing on any new phenotypic data, the later analysis identified candidate immune exposures from TCR beta sequences and the way those sequences occurred across donors. Of the 300 to 400 genotyped donors, over 70% fell in the genetic ancestry cluster associated with self-reported Caucasian donors.

Summary of the overall study and its limitations: Because some donors lacked HLA typing at each locus, the association tests relied only on the typed subset. A later analysis found that TCR association rates varied across HLA loci, with DRB1 alleles showing the most associated TCRs and HLA-C alleles the fewest. Compared with the approximately 720-donor mean, donors in an Asian-associated ancestry cluster had fewer N-insertions in productive TCRs, according to a later genetic analysis. In a later analysis, some 17,000 TCR beta sequences were associated with specific HLA alleles at a false discovery rate of 0.05. For the cohort, immune exposure information was limited to CMV serostatus. The classifier was reported to diagnose cytomegalovirus status with high specificity and sensitivity in both the original cohort and the validation cohort. A further reported finding was that TCR beta sequences accurately predicted the HLA-A and HLA-B alleles for most subjects in the first cohort. According to a later analysis, parvovirus B19, influenza, CMV and Epstein-Barr virus appeared linked to several top co-occurrence clusters. When HLA alleles, especially DR and DQ, strongly co-occurred, TCR associations were difficult to assign to individual alleles. Some IMGT-functional V segments, including TRBV6-2 and TRBV6-3, could not be told apart with the 87-base-pair reads, so those segments were excluded. In vitro tests confirmed that a few of the cytomegalovirus-associated TCR beta chains recognize cytomegalovirus antigens. In this cohort, only TCR beta chains were sequenced, and detectable features were limited by the absence of alpha or paired-chain data. The earlier analysis of approximately 560 of the donors excluded approximately 17 rarely observed V segments, including chromosome 9 orphons, because counts were too low. Across donors, most TCR sequences were observed very rarely, whereas some public TCRs were present in many individuals. An earlier analysis of around 600 of the donors showed that most TCR beta V segments appeared in productive rearrangements either about 87% or about 30% of the time, which broadly matched IMGT annotations. It was suggested by the authors that the approach could potentially be generalized to other disease states and immunological phenotypes. A group of highly shared sequence variants was considered likely to be a technical artifact of the sequencing pipeline. Roughly uniform sequencing depth across donors was assumed in presence/absence analyses, although this assumption may not hold. Most CMV-associated TCR beta chains appeared to be HLA-restricted in a later analysis, and the HLA associations seemed to be driven largely by CMV exposure. Linkage disequilibrium might explain the correlated functional status among segregating V segments, but an unknown experimental factor could not be ruled out. In a later genetic analysis, a missense DCLRE1C variant was associated with V-gene and J-gene trimming of TCR beta chains, and the association was replicated in an independent cohort. In a later analysis, HLA-associated TCR beta chains were found to be more clonally expanded and to have lower generation probabilities than equally common non-associated chains. A total of fewer than 200 TCR beta chains were listed by the study as associated with cytomegalovirus.

The method was the immunoSEQ multiplex PCR assay. A mixture of 60 forward primers for TCR Vbeta segments and 13 reverse primers for TCR Jbeta segments was used in the multiplex PCR. Amplification of the CDR3 region of rearranged TCR beta genes was performed with a multiplex PCR assay on genomic DNA. The Illumina HiSeq System was used to sequence the amplified TCR beta libraries as 87-base-pair reads. From the authors' description of their analysis: A later analysis tallied tens of millions of unique TCR beta chains across the 610 or so repertoires, and around 12 million of those chains were shared by two or more donors. To remove PCR and sequencing errors, raw reads were error-corrected and collapsed into unique sequences using a nearest-neighbor algorithm that merged closely related sequences. CDR3 sequences were aligned to IMGT reference sequences to assign V, D and J gene segments. For a sequence to be retained, a match of at least six nucleotides was required to both a V gene segment and a J gene segment. Rearrangements were classified as productive when the CDR3 lacked stop codons and remained in frame with V and J, and all other rearrangements were classified as non-productive. Following IMGT convention, CDR3 was defined as the stretch from the second conserved V-encoded cysteine up to the conserved J-encoded phenylalanine. The earlier analysis of roughly 590 of the donors excluded sequences that lacked an unambiguous match to a single V gene segment. In an earlier analysis of several hundred of the donors, a V segment was called functional when productive rearrangements were above 56.7%, and segregating when the standard deviation between donors exceeded 5%. A statistical classification framework was developed to diagnose cytomegalovirus status using the catalog of TCR beta chain sequences. In a later analysis, V and J genes were assigned by comparing TCR nucleotide sequences against IMGT/GENE-DB human TR gene sequences. In a later analysis, CDR3 sequences and most-parsimonious VDJ recombination scenarios were assigned using the TCRdist pipeline. A later analysis defined each TCR beta chain by its CDR3 amino acid sequence plus V-gene family, and excluded reads lacking a unique V-gene family. To address suspected cross-contamination and a sequencing artifact, a later analysis removed some 620 highly shared, low-generation-probability nucleotide sequences. For each public chain, a later analysis derived a clonal expansion index from normalized ranks of inferred template counts within each repertoire. In a later analysis, generation probabilities were computed with a VDJ recombination model fitted to out-of-frame rearrangements, and the resulting probabilities were checked against IGoR. Hypergeometric tests were used in a later analysis to score TCR-TCR, TCR-HLA and TCR-CMV co-occurrence, with a repertoire-size bias correction applied to the TCR pairs. A later analysis estimated false discovery rates by permuting HLA or CMV assignments 20 times. In a later analysis, co-occurring TCRs were grouped with DBSCAN, and TCRdist sequence similarity was added when clustering was performed within HLA-allele-positive subsets. Co-occurrence clustering excluded repertoires with fewer than 30,000 or more than 120,000 public chains, plus five with anomalous nucleotide sharing. In its TCRdb copy, this immuneACCESS table keeps in-frame sequences only and misses some clones. Where compared with another copy, unresolved V genes explain less than half of these, and the others have no known cause. V and J calls plus clone size are reproduced from that table; the DNA served to infer D and trimming. Here the sample has about 190,000 clones; around 83% occur a single time. The top ten hold roughly 1.1% of the sample.

The cohort consisted of some 730 healthy bone marrow donors. All cohort members were sampled while nominally healthy, although unrecorded immune exposures were likely present. The donor tested CMV seronegative and was one of the 352 seronegative cohort members. A peripheral blood sample was provided by each donor, and peripheral blood mononuclear cells were used for TCR beta sequencing. The Qiagen DNeasy Blood Extraction Kit was used to extract genomic DNA from the blood cell samples. This chain joins TRBV7-9 to TRBJ1-5; confidence is insufficient to name the D gene. The source material was PBMCs. The clonotype was recovered from a woman aged 40-49 years in good health and CMV-seronegative. DNA sequence: TGTGCCAGCAGCCCAGACATTCAGCCCCAGCATTTT. Protein translation: CASSPDIQPQHF.